Given below is one TCR beta chain in context. Its matching antigen is unknown. This sample was included in a study of shared clonotypes between healthy human individuals. General study findings and limits: Across a handful of donors, naive CD4 shared around 5.1%, naive CD8 more than 3%, memory CD4 2% to 2.5%, memory CD8 0.4% to 0.5%.

Some clones are missing from TCRdb's copy, which holds only in-frame ones; the method was immunoSEQ multiplex PCR. The data contain millions of clones, 85% to 95% of them singletons. CD45RO-negative cells were positively selected for CCR7, leaving out terminally differentiated effector memory CD45RA+ cells. CDR3 length: 13 amino acids. The V end was cut by 6 bases, the J end by 2 bases, with 10 bases between. Germline V gives CDR1 ENHRY, CDR2 SYGVKD. V and J are TRBV10-3 and TRBJ1-1; D perhaps matches TRBD1 (5 bases). Sequencing was performed on naive CD8+ T cells from PBMCs. The clonotype was recovered from a young man in good health. Some clones in this sample may be carry-over from other donors' samples. DNA of the CDR3: TGTGCCATCAGGCCGACAGTTAACACTGAAGCTTTCTTT. This gives the protein CAIRPTVNTEAFF.